The clone carrying this TCR beta chain appeared a few times. TCRdb's copy holds only in-frame clones and misses some; the assay was immunoSEQ multiplex PCR. The profile shows approximately 390,000 clones, around 87% of them singletons. Symptom resolution, clearance, or two negative PCRs marked the recovered donors of Cohort 3. Per germline, CDR1 SGHRS and CDR2 YFSETQ. The CDR3 sequence is 17 residues long. The V and J ends lost 0 bases and 6 bases, in that order; junction bases with no gene match: 10. This specimen comes from a study of blood T cell repertoires in COVID-19. Across the whole study: The origin of the acute and convalescent COVID-19 samples was the United States, Italy and Spain. T cells, B-cell-depleted T cells, or PBMCs supplied cDNA or gDNA.

The sequence was collected from a woman between 50 and 59 years old who had recovered from COVID-19. Material for sequencing was PBMCs or T cells enriched from blood (not recorded which). V usage is TRBV5-1 and J usage is TRBJ2-1, with 9 bases aligning to TRBD1. The CDR3 is CASSLALGQGGPNEQFF. DNA of the CDR3: TGCGCCAGCAGCTTGGCCCTGGGACAGGGTGGCCCCAATGAGCAGTTCTTC.